Detailed here is one TCR beta chain. The data stem from a study of T cells after somatic rescue of genetic block. Germline lookup yields CDR1 LGHNA and CDR2 YSLEER. Deletions cut 1 base from V and 0 bases from J, with 9 bases between. There are 15 residues in the CDR3. TCRdb keeps only in-frame clones here, not all; method: immunoSEQ multiplex PCR. This table holds roughly 110,000 clones, about nine tenths found once. The chain uses TRBV4-3 and TRBJ1-2; the D is unclear. Input material: peripheral blood mononuclear cells (PBMCs). The receptor's source is a woman aged 18-35 years. CDR3 sequence (DNA): TGCGCCAGCAGCCAAGCTTCCACAGCTAACTATGGCTACACCTTC. Its translation: CASSQASTANYGYTF.